This TCR beta chain was profiled in a study of cytomegalovirus exposure and HLA in healthy donors (dated by TCRdb to about 2017). Regarding the complete study: In an earlier analysis of around 540 of the donors, roughly 300 Gb of sequence data and about 110 million unique TCR beta sequences from approximately 180 million T cells were reported. Roughly 290 gigabases of sequencing data and about 92 million unique TCR sequences made up an early release that covered approximately 700 HLA-typed donors. The genetic ancestry cluster associated with self-reported Caucasian donors included 70% to 85% of the roughly 380 genotyped donors. The aim of the study was to test whether cataloging public T cell receptors could identify signatures of past pathogen exposure. The study profiled the T cell repertoires of hundreds of subjects by immunosequencing and related them to cytomegalovirus serostatus. A separate validation cohort of over a hundred different subjects was used in addition to the 666-subject first cohort. To predict cytomegalovirus infection status, the study brought together high-throughput TCR immunosequencing, statistical association of individual TCRs with disease status, and machine learning. A later analysis re-examined previously published TCR beta repertoires from just over 650 donors and added high-resolution HLA genotyping to investigate patterns of TCR occurrence. Rather than drawing on any new phenotypic data, the later analysis identified candidate immune exposures from TCR beta sequences and the way those sequences occurred across donors. To decide whether each TCR beta V gene segment behaved as functional or pseudogenic, an earlier analysis of some 600 of the donors relied on high-throughput TCR beta sequencing. Donor age, sex, ethnicity and CMV serostatus were collected together with the repertoire data. Genome-wide SNP genotypes for about three fifths of the roughly 670 donors were used in a later genetic analysis, which treated that subset as a discovery cohort. Every discovery cohort repertoire had been produced on one sequencing platform. HLA typing included class I and class II loci at four-digit resolution. The number of donors typed differed by locus, with 629-630 for A, B, C, DRB1 and DQB1, around 500 for DQA1, 606 for DPA1, and around 450 for DPB1. Because of strong linkage in the cohort, four or five DR-DQ haplotypes were treated as single units for association and clustering. On average, around 240,000 unique TCR beta nucleotide sequences were sequenced per donor among a few hundred genotyped donors of the cohort, with 15% to 20% of those sequences being non-productive. Paper-wide results and their limitations: Several of the top co-occurrence clusters appeared to be linked to parvovirus B19, influenza, CMV and Epstein-Barr virus, according to a later analysis. Immune exposure information for the cohort was limited to CMV serostatus. A later analysis found that TCR association rates varied across HLA loci, with DRB1 alleles showing the most associated TCRs and HLA-C alleles the fewest. In a later analysis, some 17,000 TCR beta sequences were associated with specific HLA alleles at a false discovery rate of 0.05. The sequencing pipeline was judged likely to have produced a cluster of highly shared sequence variants as a technical artifact. Only TCR beta chains were sequenced in this cohort, and the absence of alpha or paired-chain data limited detectable features. A further reported finding was that TCR beta sequences accurately predicted the HLA-A and HLA-B alleles for most subjects in the first cohort. The 87-base-pair reads could not distinguish some IMGT-functional V segments, including TRBV6-2 and TRBV6-3, so those segments were excluded. Because counts were too low, about 18 rarely observed V segments, including chromosome 9 orphons, were left out of the earlier analysis of approximately 580 of the donors. According to the authors, the approach could potentially be generalized to other disease states and immunological phenotypes. Three of the identified cytomegalovirus-associated TCR beta chains were confirmed in vitro to be specific for cytomegalovirus antigens. Roughly uniform sequencing depth across donors was assumed in presence/absence analyses, although this assumption may not hold. A later genetic analysis associated a missense DCLRE1C variant with V-gene and J-gene trimming of TCR beta chains, and an independent cohort replicated the association. Across donors, most TCR sequences were observed very rarely, whereas some public TCRs were present in many individuals. Compared with equally common non-associated chains, HLA-associated TCR beta chains in a later analysis were more clonally expanded and had lower generation probabilities. In the study, roughly 160 TCR beta chains were listed as associated with cytomegalovirus. In a later analysis, most CMV-associated TCR beta chains were found to appear HLA-restricted, with HLA associations seemingly driven largely by CMV exposure. According to a later genetic analysis, donors in an Asian-associated ancestry cluster had fewer N-insertions in productive TCRs than the approximately 670-donor mean. HLA typing was unavailable for some donors at each locus, so association tests used only the typed subset. When HLA alleles, especially DR and DQ, strongly co-occurred, attributing TCR associations to individual alleles was difficult. In an earlier analysis of approximately 590 of the donors, most TCR beta V segments appeared in productive rearrangements about 90% or about 30% of the time, broadly matching IMGT annotations. The classifier was reported to diagnose cytomegalovirus status with high specificity and sensitivity in both the original and validation cohorts. Correlated functional status among segregating V segments might reflect linkage disequilibrium, but an unknown experimental factor could not be ruled out.

Library preparation employed the immunoSEQ multiplex PCR assay. For the multiplex PCR, a mixture combining 60 forward primers for TCR Vbeta segments and 13 reverse primers for TCR Jbeta segments was used. Amplification of the CDR3 region of rearranged TCR beta genes was performed with a multiplex PCR assay on genomic DNA. The amplified TCR beta libraries were sequenced on the Illumina HiSeq System as 87-base-pair reads. Processing in the source paper ran as follows. A later analysis counted about 80 million unique TCR beta chains across the approximately 700 repertoires, and some 12 million of these chains were shared by at least two donors. Raw reads were error-corrected and collapsed into unique sequences by a nearest-neighbor algorithm in which closely related sequences were merged to remove PCR and sequencing errors. V, D and J gene segments were assigned by aligning CDR3 sequences to IMGT reference sequences. For a sequence to be retained, at least a six-nucleotide match to both a V gene segment and a J gene segment was required. A rearrangement was called productive if the CDR3 had no stop codons and remained in frame with V and J, and every other rearrangement was called non-productive. CDR3 was defined by IMGT convention, running from the second conserved V-encoded cysteine to the conserved J-encoded phenylalanine. The earlier analysis of fewer than 700 of the donors excluded sequences that lacked an unambiguous match to a single V gene segment. An earlier analysis of 587 of the donors called V segments functional above 56.7% productive rearrangements and segregating when the between-donor standard deviation exceeded 5%. A statistical classification framework was built for diagnosing cytomegalovirus status from the catalog of TCR beta chain sequences. V and J gene assignment, in a later analysis, came from comparing TCR nucleotide sequences with IMGT/GENE-DB human TR gene sequences. Using the TCRdist pipeline, a later analysis assigned CDR3 sequences along with most-parsimonious VDJ recombination scenarios. In a later analysis, each TCR beta chain was defined by its CDR3 amino acid sequence together with its V-gene family, and reads lacking a unique V-gene family were excluded. A later analysis removed 592 highly shared, low-generation-probability nucleotide sequences to deal with suspected cross-contamination and a sequencing artifact. A later analysis calculated a clonal expansion index for each public chain from normalized within-repertoire ranks of inferred template counts. A later analysis computed generation probabilities with a VDJ recombination model fitted to out-of-frame rearrangements, and checked the results against IGoR. Hypergeometric tests were used in a later analysis to score TCR-TCR, TCR-HLA and TCR-CMV co-occurrence, with a repertoire-size bias correction applied to the TCR pairs. False discovery rates were estimated in a later analysis by permuting HLA or CMV assignments 20 times. In a later analysis, co-occurring TCRs were grouped with DBSCAN, and TCRdist sequence similarity was added when clustering was performed within HLA-allele-positive subsets. Repertoires with fewer than 30,000 or more than 120,000 public chains, plus five repertoires with anomalous nucleotide sharing, were excluded from co-occurrence clustering. Sourced from immuneACCESS, this table was stored by TCRdb with only in-frame sequences that have V and J called. A share of the clones is absent; for the studies checked, an unresolved V gene accounts for under half, and the remainder has no known explanation. The DNA was the basis for D and trimming; V, J and clone size are from that table. Counted in this sample were about 100,000 clones; roughly 75% of them appeared once. More than 0.6% of the sample is in the top ten clones.

The table lists this clone with a count of one. Its antigen is unknown. The input lacks base qualities; no much larger clone sits a single base away. In total, approximately 690 healthy bone marrow donors made up the cohort. Cohort members were all nominally healthy when sampled, although unrecorded immune exposures were likely present. The donor was CMV seronegative and belonged to the group of around 400 seronegative cohort members. A peripheral blood sample was provided by each donor, and peripheral blood mononuclear cells were used for TCR beta sequencing. Genomic DNA extraction from the blood cell samples was performed with the Qiagen DNeasy Blood Extraction Kit. Based on the germline V gene, the CDR1 and CDR2 sequences are MNHNS and SASEGT. A distance of 5 bases separates the germline ends of V and J, which lose 2 bases and 3 bases respectively. The CDR3 contains 12 residues, cysteine and phenylalanine counted. CDR3 DNA only is kept here, 36 bases in frame from base 1.

The sequence joins TRBV6-1 to TRBJ2-7; the D gene cannot be resolved reliably. This TCR came from a woman aged 55-69 years in good health and CMV-seronegative. Sequenced input: PBMCs. The nucleotides read TGTGCCAGCAGTGAATCAGGCTACGAGCAGTACTTC. Translation gives CASSESGYEQYF.